The count of the clone carrying this T cell receptor (beta chain) is one. The data derive from a study of cytomegalovirus exposure and HLA in healthy donors. The PCR ran on 60 Vbeta and 13 Jbeta primers. Repertoires were generated with immunoSEQ multiplex PCR, while TCRdb's copy carries only in-frame clones and drops some. The sample contains 100,000 to 150,000 clones, approximately 75% of which appear only once. This sequence originates from a woman aged 35 to 49 in good health and CMV-seropositive. Material for sequencing was PBMCs.

The CDR3 sequence is CASSLIIPGTGVSGANVLTF. The CDR3 DNA follows: TGTGCCAGCAGTCTAATCATTCCCGGGACAGGAGTCTCTGGGGCCAACGTCCTGACTTTC. The chain is built from TRBV27 and TRBJ2-6, with 8 bases identical to TRBD1. V lost 5 bases to trimming and J lost 0 bases; unmatched junction nucleotides: 15. Germline values: CDR1 MNHEY, CDR2 SMNVEV (reference sequence). The CDR3 spans 20 residues. The variable domain in full, with the rest retrieved from reference TRBV27 and TRBJ2-6, is EAQVTQNPRYLITVTGKKLTVTCSQNMNHEYMSWYRQDPGLGLRQIYYSMNVEVTDKGDVPEGYKVSRKEKRNFPLILESPSPNQTSLYFCASSLIIPGTGVSGANVLTFGAGSRLTVL.